This is a list of T cell receptor beta chains from one sample in a study of PD-1 blockade in mismatch repair-deficient tumors. TCRdb's table, derived via immunoSEQ multiplex PCR, lists solely in-frame clones and lacks some. The profile covers approximately 100,000 clones, with under 90% appearing a single time and around 6.6% taken by the ten largest. Sequencing was performed on peripheral blood, taken 35 to 37 weeks after starting pembrolizumab. The receptors here all came from an adult with mismatch repair-deficient cancer. Both conserved end residues are part of each CDR3. A D gene is named only where the DNA matches it firmly. The size entry is marked missing in some rows and otherwise reads once, few, many or a size class.

len: 13
d_gene: NA
v_gene: TRBV5-6
j_gene: TRBJ2-7
abundance: once
CDR3nt: TGTGCCAGCAGGAGGGGCGTGTTTGAAGAGCAGTACTTC
CDR3aa: CASRRGVFEEQYF

len: 14
d_gene: TRBD1
v_gene: TRBV5-5
j_gene: TRBJ2-7
abundance: NA
CDR3nt: TGTGCCAGCAGCAGGGACAGGGCCACCTACGAGCAGTACTTC
CDR3aa: CASSRDRATYEQYF

len: 17
d_gene: NA
v_gene: TRBV27
j_gene: TRBJ2-3
abundance: NA
CDR3nt: TGTGCCAGCAGTCTTACGGGGGGACAGTTCGGCACAGATACGCAGTATTTT
CDR3aa: CASSLTGGQFGTDTQYF

len: 17
d_gene: NA
v_gene: TRBV13
j_gene: TRBJ2-3
abundance: NA
CDR3nt: TGTGCCAGCAGCCCAAACTTCGGGTTGGGGGCCACAGATACGCAGTATTTT
CDR3aa: CASSPNFGLGATDTQYF

len: 15
d_gene: TRBD1
v_gene: TRBV7-9
j_gene: TRBJ1-1
abundance: few
CDR3nt: TGTGCCAGCAGCTTGGGACAGGGTGCGGACACTGAAGCTTTCTTT
CDR3aa: CASSLGQGADTEAFF

len: 15
d_gene: NA
v_gene: TRBV21-1
j_gene: TRBJ1-4
abundance: NA
CDR3nt: TGTGCCAGCAGCAACTGGCCATCAACTAATGAAAAACTGTTTTTT
CDR3aa: CASSNWPSTNEKLFF

len: 13
d_gene: NA
v_gene: TRBV6-5
j_gene: TRBJ2-5
abundance: once
CDR3nt: TGTGCCAGCAGTTACGGGACTTCGTGGACCCAGTACTTC
CDR3aa: CASSYGTSWTQYF

len: 14
d_gene: NA
v_gene: TRBV6-6
j_gene: TRBJ2-2
abundance: NA
CDR3nt: TGTGCCAGCAGCCTAGGACAAACCCGGGGAGAGCTGTTTTTT
CDR3aa: CASSLGQTRGELFF

len: 19
d_gene: TRBD1
v_gene: TRBV6-4
j_gene: TRBJ2-6
abundance: NA
CDR3nt: TGTGCCAGCAGTGATTTCCCAGGGACAGTTATATCTGGGGCCAACGTCCTGACTTTC
CDR3aa: CASSDFPGTVISGANVLTF

len: 13
d_gene: NA
v_gene: TRBV11-2
j_gene: TRBJ1-1
abundance: NA
CDR3nt: TGTGCCAGCAGACGGACCTTGAACACTGAAGCTTTCTTT
CDR3aa: CASRRTLNTEAFF

len: 12
d_gene: TRBD1
v_gene: TRBV11-2
j_gene: TRBJ2-7
abundance: NA
CDR3nt: TGTGCCAGCAGTATGACAGGGGTCGAGCAGTACTTC
CDR3aa: CASSMTGVEQYF

len: 15
d_gene: NA
v_gene: TRBV11-2
j_gene: TRBJ1-1
abundance: NA
CDR3nt: TGTGCCAGCAGCTCCTGGGGACGGATTAACACTGAAGCTTTCTTT
CDR3aa: CASSSWGRINTEAFF

len: 12
d_gene: NA
v_gene: TRBV6-6
j_gene: TRBJ1-5
abundance: NA
CDR3nt: TGTGCCACCCGACAAGGAAATCAGCCCCAGCATTTT
CDR3aa: CATRQGNQPQHF

len: 12
d_gene: TRBD2
v_gene: TRBV7-6
j_gene: TRBJ2-7
abundance: NA
CDR3nt: TGTGCCAGCAGCCGCGGGGAGGGGGAGCAGTACTTC
CDR3aa: CASSRGEGEQYF

len: 15
d_gene: TRBD1
v_gene: TRBV19
j_gene: TRBJ2-1
abundance: NA
CDR3nt: TGTGCCAGTAGTACCGCAGGGGGACGATACAATGAGCAGTTCTTC
CDR3aa: CASSTAGGRYNEQFF

len: 14
d_gene: NA
v_gene: TRBV27
j_gene: TRBJ2-3
abundance: NA
CDR3nt: TGTGCCAGCAGTACCGGGACCCCGCGAGATACGCAGTATTTT
CDR3aa: CASSTGTPRDTQYF

len: 15
d_gene: NA
v_gene: TRBV12-5
j_gene: TRBJ1-1
abundance: NA
CDR3nt: TGTGCTAGTGGTCCGGCCCGGGCCATGAACACTGAAGCTTTCTTT
CDR3aa: CASGPARAMNTEAFF

len: 18
d_gene: TRBD2
v_gene: TRBV18
j_gene: TRBJ2-2
abundance: NA
CDR3nt: TGTGCCAGCTCACCGATTGGGCTAGCGGGTGCGAACACCGGGGAGCTGTTTTTT
CDR3aa: CASSPIGLAGANTGELFF